Described below is a single T cell receptor (beta chain) sequence and its context. Its antigen is as yet unknown. This sample was taken from a study of shared clonotypes between healthy human individuals. Study-level results: It was the non-shared clonotypes that had lower generation probabilities than clonotypes shared by all four donors. Sequencing depth was predicted to influence how clonotypes are shared among donors.

Only in-frame clones appear in the TCRdb table, and some are missing; sequencing was by immunoSEQ multiplex PCR. Among about 2 million clones listed, 85% to 95% were seen once. V lost 0 bases and J lost 5, with 10 bases in between. CDR3 length: 14 residues. Germline lookup yields CDR1 LGHNA and CDR2 YSLEER. This rearrangement joins TRBV4-3 to TRBJ1-2; possible D gene TRBD1, 6 bases. Sample: naive CD4+ T cells sorted from blood. Subset meaning: CD45RA+ positively selected. The TCR comes from a man younger than 35 in good health. CDR3 amino acids: CASSQDRGKYGYTF. CDR3 in DNA: TGCGCCAGCAGCCAAGACAGGGGAAAGTATGGCTACACCTTC.